This T cell receptor (beta chain) was identified during a study of blood T cell repertoires in COVID-19. Study-level information: Samples taken during acute and convalescent COVID-19 were collected in the United States, Italy and Spain. Sample material is recorded as cDNA or gDNA derived from T cells, B-cell-depleted T cells, or PBMCs.

Seattle enrolled patients during active infection and tracked them longitudinally. Authors' analysis steps: Using reference gene primer amplification, nucleated cell counts were estimated. Sequenced by immunoSEQ multiplex PCR; TCRdb stores in-frame clones only, minus some. V and J calls and clone size are as listed in that table; D and trimming were resolved from the DNA. The repertoire holds about 180,000 clones, with roughly 84% as singletons. As for this clone: Additional DNA sequences in this sample encode the identical CDR3.

Trimming removed 1 base from V and 3 bases from J, with 10 bases in between. The CDR3 is 15 amino acids. CDR1 and CDR2 (germline): LGHDT, YNNKEL (reference sequence). Sequenced sample: peripheral blood. The chain is built from TRBV3-1 (or the pseudogene TRBV3-2) and TRBJ1-5, with a tentative D call TRBD1 (6 bases). This receptor was taken from a woman in her forties with COVID-19, enrolled during active disease. The CDR3 bases are TGTGCCAGCAGCCAAGTTAGGGACACCAATCAGCCCCAGCATTTT. Translated: CASSQVRDTNQPQHF.